This T cell receptor beta chain was sequenced for a study of CD8 T cell repertoires and HIV-1 epitope variants. For the study at large: Separate wells received one of Twenty-five Gag or Nef variant peptides. The baseline condition was 1M T cells left uncultured. Study observations and caveats: Some 10 antigen-specific TCR beta clonotypes were found; about six seemed cross-reactive to variants.

In this sample, this clone is large (0.1 to 1%). Its specificity is unknown. CDR1 is MDHEN and CDR2 is SYDVKM in the germline V gene. The CDR3 runs 13 residues. V dropped 1 base and J dropped 8 bases, with 11 bases sitting between them. Method: immunoSEQ multiplex PCR; TCRdb's copy keeps in-frame clones and lacks some. In the table there are some 6,000 clones, around 70% of which are singletons. The sequence was collected from a male donor with HIV. V is TRBV28 and J is TRBJ1-1; D uncertain. Sequenced input: cultured CD8+ T cells derived from PBMCs. For the CDR3, the DNA is TGTGCCAGCAGTTTATTGGGCTCGGGGGAAGCTTTCTTT. Residues: CASSLLGSGEAFF.